This TCR beta chain came from a study of neurological immune-mediated disorders. The CDR3 has 15 residues. The germline gives CDR1 SGHNT, CDR2 YENEEA. Trimming pared 5 bases from V and 3 bases from J, leaving 15 bases between. MiXCR, applied by TCRdb to the 5' RACE reads, yields one record per CDR3 protein. This sample carries 18,000 or so distinct CDR3 sequences, 11% to 15% of them seen once, and the ten largest clones take 6.5% to 9%. General study results and limits: Whereas HTLV-1-associated myelopathy showed the most TCR clonal expansion, multiple sclerosis showed the least, with levels below those of healthy controls.

There were 1 million CD4+ or CD8+ T cells used in the sorted libraries. The sample holds many counts of this clonotype. As yet, its antigen is unknown. The chain carries TRBV11-3 and TRBJ2-3; no definite D call. This receptor was taken from an older woman with HTLV-1-associated myelopathy (HAM/TSP). Material for sequencing was CD4+ T cells from blood. The CDR3 DNA reads as TGTGCCAGCAGCCCGCTCATCCCCGAGACAGATACGCAGTATTTT. Encoded protein: CASSPLIPETDTQYF.